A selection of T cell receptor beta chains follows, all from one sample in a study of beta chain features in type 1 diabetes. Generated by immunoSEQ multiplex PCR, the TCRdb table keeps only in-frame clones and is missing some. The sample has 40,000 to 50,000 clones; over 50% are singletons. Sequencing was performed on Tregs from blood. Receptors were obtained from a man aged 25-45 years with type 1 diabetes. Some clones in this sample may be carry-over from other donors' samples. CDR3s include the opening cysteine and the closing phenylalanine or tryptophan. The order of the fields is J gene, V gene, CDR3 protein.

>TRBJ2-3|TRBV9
CASSVAGATDTQYF
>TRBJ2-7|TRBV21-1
CASRTTVLHVLDEQYF
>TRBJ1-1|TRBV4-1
CASSQDPGNTEAFF
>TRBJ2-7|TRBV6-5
CASRNNYEQYF
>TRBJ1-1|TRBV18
CASSPNSGLNTEAFF
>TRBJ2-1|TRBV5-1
CASFNPGGEQFF
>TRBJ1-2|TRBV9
CASSVAANYGYTF
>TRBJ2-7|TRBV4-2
CASSQDSRTINYEQYF
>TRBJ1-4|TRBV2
CASSEYSVSQGVLVEKLFF
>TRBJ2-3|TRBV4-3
CASSPLEGTDTQYF
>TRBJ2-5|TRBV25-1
CASSMSRTQYF
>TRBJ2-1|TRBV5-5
CASSLGGTSYNEQFF
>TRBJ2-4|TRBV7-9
CASSSGQGLSIQYF
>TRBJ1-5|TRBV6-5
CASSSRSYSNQPQHF
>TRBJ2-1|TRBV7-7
CASSLASGGASSYNEQFF
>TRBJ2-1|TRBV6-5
CASSSLGLARYNEQFF
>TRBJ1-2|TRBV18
CASSRPGTGGNYGYTF
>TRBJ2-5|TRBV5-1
CASSSSRALWQYF
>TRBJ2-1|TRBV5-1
CASLTWPGDPPSNEQFF
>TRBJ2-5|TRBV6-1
CAGSWDNEKETQYF
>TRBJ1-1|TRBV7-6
CASSLQGNTEAFF
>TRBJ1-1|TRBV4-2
CASSQGTQGVGTEAFF
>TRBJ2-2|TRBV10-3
CATGPGLVTGELFF
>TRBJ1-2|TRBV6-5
CASSTGSSGGYTF
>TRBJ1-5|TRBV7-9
CASSETGYSNQPQHF
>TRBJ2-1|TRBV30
CAWSVRPGGEQFF
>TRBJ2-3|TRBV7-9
CASSLEGRRADTQYF
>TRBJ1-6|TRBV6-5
CASSYLSRVLSPLHF
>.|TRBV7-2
CASSLRDRGAYEQYF
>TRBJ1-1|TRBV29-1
CSVNALAEAFF
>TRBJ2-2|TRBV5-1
CASSFGQDTGELFF
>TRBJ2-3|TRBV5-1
CASGGPSTDTQYF
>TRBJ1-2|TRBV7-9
CASSFSQSDGYTF
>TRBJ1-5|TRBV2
CASISNSNQPQHF
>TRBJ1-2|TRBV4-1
CASNEGRGLPSYGYTF
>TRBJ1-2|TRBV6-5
CASSYSLIGAYGYTF
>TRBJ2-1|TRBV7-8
CASSSERGNEQFF
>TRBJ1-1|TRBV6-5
CASGDMWGREAFF
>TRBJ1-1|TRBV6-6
CASSGYTEAFF
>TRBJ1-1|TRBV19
CASSFKGAGNTEAFF
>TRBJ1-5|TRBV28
CASSFPGDISNQPQHF
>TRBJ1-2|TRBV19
CASSLRDRSESYTF
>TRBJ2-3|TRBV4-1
CASSVHRDNTDAQYF
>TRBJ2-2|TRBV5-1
CASSNDRGFGELFF
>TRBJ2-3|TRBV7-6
CASSLGQGRGDTQYF
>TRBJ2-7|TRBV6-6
CASGQLYEQYF
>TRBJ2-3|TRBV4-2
CASSPGLATPDTQYF
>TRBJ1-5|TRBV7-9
CASRQGEWQPQHF
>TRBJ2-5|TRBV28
CASIRPGGETQYF
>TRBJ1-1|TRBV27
CASSAQGVGAFF
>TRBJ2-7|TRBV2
CASSDRGRSYEQYF